Sequencing of this T cell receptor beta chain was carried out in a study of metastatic and nonmetastatic thyroid tumors. Per the germline V gene, CDR1 is LNHDA and CDR2 is SQIVND (reference sequence). V gave up 6 bases and J gave up 5 bases, with 15 bases separating them. The CDR3 covers 14 residues. TCRdb re-called clones via MiXCR from the PCR reads. The repertoire holds 20,000 to 25,000 clones, approximately 14% seen once, with around 19% in the top ten. Each patient came to thyroid surgery without any prior treatment (of any kind). At least ten counts were recorded for this clone. The clonotype was recovered from a female donor with papillary thyroid cancer or a benign thyroid nodule (not recorded which). Some clones in this sample may be carry-over from other donors' samples. Source material: blood. The rearrangement uses TRBV19 and TRBJ2-3; D is possibly TRBD1 (5 bases). The CDR3 here is CASSSRQGGDTQYF. The CDR3, as DNA: TGTGCCAGTAGCAGCCGGCAGGGCGGAGATACGCAGTATTTT.